The 24 T cell receptor beta chains reported below all come from one sample, sequenced in a study of blood T cell repertoires in COVID-19 (TCRdb year 2020). Receptor amplification or capture employed the immunoSEQ multiplex PCR assay. This is the immuneACCESS table as TCRdb keeps it, with only in-frame sequences that have V and J called. A part of the clones is gone; compared with another copy, unresolved V genes explain less than half, and the rest is unexplained. For this sample the table gives around 37,000 clones, of which less than 90% were detected only once. 1.6% of the sample rests with the top ten. Sequencing used peripheral blood. The receptor set was obtained from a man in his 60s with COVID-19, enrolled during active disease.

The rearrangement joins TRBV4-1 to TRBJ1-3, with D maybe TRBD1 (6 bases). Germline assignment: CDR1 MGHRA and CDR2 YSYEKL. The CDR3 has 16 amino acids. With 1 base removed from V and 0 bases from J, the gap between germline ends came to 10 bases. In DNA form, the CDR3 reads TGCGCCAGCAGCCAAGTCCAGGGGAACTCTGGAAACACCATATATTTT. Protein: CASSQVQGNSGNTIYF.

The chain is built from TRBV15 and TRBJ1-1, with D possibly TRBD1 on 5 matching bases. CDR3 length: 17 amino acids. Trimming cost V 0 bases and J 5 bases, with 19 bases left between them. Germline V gene lookup returns CDR1 LNHNV and CDR2 YYDKDF (reference sequence). DNA for the CDR3: TGTGCCACCAGCAGAGAAGTAAGTCGCCAGGGTGGGACTGAAGCTTTCTTT. Translating gives CATSREVSRQGGTEAFF.

The chain uses TRBV15 and TRBJ2-1; tentatively, D is TRBD2 (5 bases). V shed 0 bases and J shed 0 bases, with 12 bases lying between them. Germline values: CDR1 LNHNV, CDR2 YYDKDF (reference sequence). CDR3 length: 17 residues. As DNA, the CDR3 is TGTGCCACCAGCAGAGATTTAGCGAGGAGCTCCTACAATGAGCAGTTCTTC. Amino acid sequence: CATSRDLARSSYNEQFF.

This sequence joins TRBV9 and TRBJ2-3; D remains unclear. CDR1 is SGDLS, CDR2 YYNGEE, per germline. The CDR3 contains 14 residues. Trimming removed 3 bases at V and 5 bases at J, with 13 bases between. DNA of the CDR3: TGTGCCAGCAGCGATACAAGTTCGGGAGATACGCAGTATTTT. Its translation: CASSDTSSGDTQYF.

This chain connects TRBV3-1 (or the pseudogene TRBV3-2) to TRBJ2-2, with D possibly matching TRBD1 (6 bases). The CDR3 loop spans 15 amino acids. The germline CDR1 and CDR2 sequences are LGHDT and YNNKEL (reference sequence). The V end was cut by 6 bases, the J end by 7 bases, with 18 bases between. CDR3 protein: CASRVTGITGGELFF. The CDR3 region has the DNA TGTGCCAGCAGAGTTACAGGGATTACGGGCGGGGAGCTGTTTTTT.

This chain links TRBV9 with TRBJ2-2, with D perhaps matching TRBD1 (5 bases). V lost 5 bases, J lost 5 bases, and 13 bases lay in between. Germline CDR1 reads SGDLS; CDR2 reads YYNGEE. This CDR3 is built from 14 residues. Here the CDR3 DNA reads TGTGCCAGCAGGCAGGGTGATAGGACCGGGGAGCTGTTTTTT. It encodes CASRQGDRTGELFF.

CDR3 nucleotides: TGTGCCAGCAGCGTAGGAGTCCAAGAGACCCAGTACTTC. Translating it yields CASSVGVQETQYF. The chain has TRBV9 and TRBJ2-5; D gene ambiguous. Trimming cost V 0 bases and J 1 base, with 4 bases left between them. CDR3 length: 13 residues. CDR1 SGDLS and CDR2 YYNGEE come from the germline V gene.

The J gene is TRBJ1-5, the V gene TRBV6-2 or TRBV6-3; D is possibly TRBD1 (5 bases). CDR3 length equals 16 residues. Trimming shortened V by 2 bases and J by 3 bases, and 14 bases separated the two germline ends. Germline V CDR1 and CDR2: MNHEY, SVGEGT. CDR3 region: CASSYTHPGPNQPQHF. The CDR3 bases are TGTGCCAGCAGTTACACCCACCCAGGGCCCAATCAGCCCCAGCATTTT.

This chain uses TRBV7-2 with TRBJ2-3, with 13 nucleotides matching TRBD2. Losses at the gene ends were 5 bases for V and 10 bases for J; bases not matched to a gene: 9. The CDR3 consists of 15 residues. The germline V gene has CDR1 SGHTA and CDR2 FQGNSA. The CDR3 reads CASSQTSGGKGAQYF. CDR3 bases: TGTGCCAGCAGCCAGACTAGCGGGGGGAAAGGGGCGCAGTATTTT.

V is TRBV5-1 and J is TRBJ2-7, with D unresolved. The CDR3 has 16 residues. Per germline, CDR1 SGHRS and CDR2 YFSETQ. V was shortened by 0 bases and J by 0 bases, with 13 bases between the two germline ends. CDR3 residues: CASSLVGPRSSYEQYF. The CDR3 nucleotides read TGCGCCAGCAGCTTGGTAGGTCCGCGGAGCTCCTACGAGCAGTACTTC.

J is TRBJ2-1 and V is TRBV19; 9 positions agree with TRBD1. Germline assignment: CDR1 LNHDA and CDR2 SQIVND (reference sequence). This CDR3 comprises 14 residues. V shed 9 bases and J 4 bases; nucleotides not matched to a gene: 7. The DNA of the CDR3 is TGTGCCAGCGGCCAGGGACAGGGTTACAATGAGCAGTTCTTC. This codes for CASGQGQGYNEQFF.

The chain recombines TRBV6-7 with TRBJ2-2; the D is unclear. TRBV6-7 is an ORF, and what it does is uncertain. The CDR3 consists of 11 residues. V lost 7 bases to trimming and J lost 7 bases, with 7 bases between them. CDR3 protein: CASKESGELFF. CDR3 in DNA: TGTGCCAGCAAGGAGAGCGGGGAGCTGTTTTTT.

The CDR3 region has the DNA TGTGCCAGCAGCTTAGTTTGGGAGGGTCAGCCCCAGCATTTT. Protein sequence: CASSLVWEGQPQHF. The V and J genes are TRBV7-8 and TRBJ1-5; no clear D gene. Germline V gives CDR1 SGHVS, CDR2 FQNEAQ. Between the trimmed V and J ends, which lost 1 base and 6 bases, there was a span of 10 bases. This CDR3 has 14 amino acids.

This chain joins TRBV7-2 and TRBJ1-6; 7 bases agree with TRBD1. The germline CDR1 and CDR2 sequences are SGHTA and FQGNSA. The ends lost 5 bases at V and 6 bases at J; junction bases unmatched: 10. CDR3 length: 16 residues. The chain's CDR3 is CASSPSDRLFNSPLHF. As DNA, the CDR3 is TGTGCCAGCAGCCCCTCGGACAGGCTTTTTAATTCACCCCTCCACTTT.

The chain carries TRBV28 and TRBJ1-2; possibly TRBD1 for D (6 bases). The CDR3 is made up of 13 amino acids. Germline-derived CDR1 and CDR2 are MDHEN and SYDVKM. The CDR3 DNA reads as TGTGCTGTTGGACAGTCACGAGTGTATGGCTACACCTTC. Encoded protein: CAVGQSRVYGYTF.

The chain links TRBV18 to TRBJ2-7; 10 positions match TRBD2. Germline V lookup: CDR1 KGHSH, CDR2 LQKENI. This CDR3 has 15 amino acids. Trimming at V came to 6 bases and at J to 0 bases, leaving 5 bases not matched to a gene. As DNA, the CDR3 is TGTGCCAGCTCCCCCTCTAGCGGGAGCTCCTACGAGCAGTACTTC. Its translation: CASSPSSGSSYEQYF.

In its sample, this clone was seen a few times. This sequence joins TRBV2 and TRBJ1-1, with D possibly matching TRBD1 (5 bases). Trimming shortened V by 1 base and J by 10 bases, and 7 bases separated the two germline ends. In germline, CDR1 is SNHLY, CDR2 FYNNEI. The CDR3 is made up of 11 amino acids. The CDR3, as DNA: TGTGCCAGCAGTGAAGAGGGGCGAGCTTTCTTT. Its translation: CASSEEGRAFF.

This clone appeared once. This rearrangement joins TRBV10-3 to TRBJ1-1, with D possibly matching TRBD1 (5 bases). Trimming stripped 7 bases from V and 6 bases from J, with 21 bases between. Germline lookup yields CDR1 ENHRY and CDR2 SYGVKD. This CDR3 spans 15 amino acids. The CDR3 here is CAIKPRTSKGSEAFF. The DNA of the CDR3 is TGTGCCATCAAACCTAGGACATCTAAAGGGTCTGAAGCTTTCTTT.

This clone was seen a handful of times. The CDR3 here is CSAPRGGAQYF. The CDR3, as DNA: TGCAGTGCCCCGAGGGGGGGCGCGCAGTACTTC. This chain joins TRBV20-1 and TRBJ2-7; a possible D gene is TRBD2 (7 bases). Trimming cost V 6 bases and J 9 bases, with 15 bases left between them. Germline V gene lookup returns CDR1 DFQATT and CDR2 SNEGSKA (reference sequence). This CDR3 has 11 residues.

This chain joins TRBV24-1 and TRBJ2-3, with 7 bases identical to TRBD2. The CDR3 is made up of 17 amino acids. V lost 3 bases to trimming and J lost 4 bases; unmatched junction nucleotides: 12. From germline, CDR1 is KGHDR and CDR2 SFDVKD. CDR3 in DNA: TGTGCCACCAGTGATGTTGGGGGAGGGGAGAGGGCAGATACGCAGTATTTT. It encodes CATSDVGGGERADTQYF.

The gene calls are TRBV6-2 or TRBV6-3 and TRBJ2-1, with 13 bases identical to TRBD2. The germline V gene encodes CDR1 MNHEY and CDR2 SVGEGT. V shed 4 bases, J shed 12 bases, and the junction held 3 bases outside the gene matches. This CDR3 contains 13 residues. CDR3: CASSWTSGSWQFF. The CDR3 nucleotides read TGTGCCAGCAGTTGGACTAGCGGGAGCTGGCAGTTCTTC.

V usage is TRBV6-2 or TRBV6-3 and J usage is TRBJ2-7; D might be TRBD1 (5 bases). V lost 0 bases and J 3 bases, leaving 12 bases between the germline ends. This CDR3 has 15 residues. Germline V lookup: CDR1 MNHEY, CDR2 SVGEGT. The CDR3 DNA reads as TGTGCCAGCAGTTACTCTCGACAGATAGACTACGAGCAGTACTTC. It encodes CASSYSRQIDYEQYF.

This clone came up once. The chain carries TRBV29-1 and TRBJ1-1, with D uncertain. The CDR3 contains 13 residues. Germline V gives CDR1 SQVTM, CDR2 ANQGSEA. Trimming shortened V by 7 bases and J by 1 base, and 13 bases separated the two germline ends. The CDR3 reads CSGRERENTEAFF. The CDR3 nucleotides read TGCAGCGGGAGGGAGAGAGAGAACACTGAAGCTTTCTTT.

The rearrangement links TRBV10-2 to TRBJ2-1; 8 bases map to TRBD1. Germline CDR1 and CDR2: WSHSY and SAAADI. V shed 6 bases and J 7 bases; nucleotides not matched to a gene: 14. CDR3 length: 16 residues. The DNA of the CDR3 is TGCGCCAGCAGAGTACCACGACAGGGGAGCTCTAATGAGCAGTTCTTC. Translated: CASRVPRQGSSNEQFF.